This T cell receptor beta chain derives from a study of cytomegalovirus exposure and HLA in healthy donors. The PCR contained 60 Vbeta and 13 Jbeta primers. Data came from immunoSEQ multiplex PCR; TCRdb stores just in-frame clones and leaves some out. This table holds approximately 150,000 clones, roughly 80% found once. Whole-study findings and limits: Among the CMV-associated chains, a few were confirmed in vitro as specific for CMV antigens. Exclusion as indistinguishable affected some V segments, including TRBV6-2 and TRBV6-3.

The V end was cut by 0 bases, the J end by 6 bases, with 9 bases between. Germline CDR1 is SGHDT and CDR2 is YYEEEE. This CDR3 is built from 13 residues. Notes on this clone: What it binds is unknown.

Material: PBMCs. This TCR was recovered from a woman aged 45 to 65 in good health and CMV-seronegative. V and J are TRBV5-6 and TRBJ1-1; D is unresolved. CDR3 nucleotide sequence: TGTGCCAGCAGCTTGGGGCGGCAGCCTGAAGCTTTCTTT. It encodes CASSLGRQPEAFF.